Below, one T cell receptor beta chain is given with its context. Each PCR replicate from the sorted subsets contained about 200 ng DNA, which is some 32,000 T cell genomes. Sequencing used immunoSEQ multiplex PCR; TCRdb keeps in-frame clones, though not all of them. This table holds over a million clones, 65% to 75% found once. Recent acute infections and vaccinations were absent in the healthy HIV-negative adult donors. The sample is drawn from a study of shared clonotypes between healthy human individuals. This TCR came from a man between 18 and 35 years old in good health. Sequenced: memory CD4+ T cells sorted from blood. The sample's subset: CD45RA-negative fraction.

The CDR3 DNA is TGCGCCAGCAGTGATTGGGGGGTTACAGATACGCAGTATTTT. Amino acids: CASSDWGVTDTQYF. The chain links TRBV10-1 to TRBJ2-3, with D tentatively TRBD2 (6 bases). The germline V gene encodes CDR1 WNHNN and CDR2 SYGVQD (reference sequence). V lost 3 bases and J 3 bases, leaving 10 bases between the germline ends. CDR3 length equals 14 residues.